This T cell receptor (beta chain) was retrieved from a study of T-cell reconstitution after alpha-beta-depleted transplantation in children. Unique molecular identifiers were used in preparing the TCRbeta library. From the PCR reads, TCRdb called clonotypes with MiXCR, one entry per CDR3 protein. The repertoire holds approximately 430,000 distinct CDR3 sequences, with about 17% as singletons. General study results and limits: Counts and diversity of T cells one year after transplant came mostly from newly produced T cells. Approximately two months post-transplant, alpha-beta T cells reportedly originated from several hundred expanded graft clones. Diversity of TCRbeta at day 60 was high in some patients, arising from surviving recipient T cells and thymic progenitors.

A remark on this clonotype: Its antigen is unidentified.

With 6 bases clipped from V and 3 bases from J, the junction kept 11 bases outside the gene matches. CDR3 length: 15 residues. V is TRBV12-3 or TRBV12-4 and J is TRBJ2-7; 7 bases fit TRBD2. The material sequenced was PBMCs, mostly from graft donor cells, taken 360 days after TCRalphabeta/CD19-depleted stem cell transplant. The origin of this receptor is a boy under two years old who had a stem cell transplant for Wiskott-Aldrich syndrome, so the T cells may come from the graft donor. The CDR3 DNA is TGTGCCAGCAGCAATCTAGCCCCGGGAGGCTACGAGCAGTACTTC. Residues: CASSNLAPGGYEQYF.